This T cell receptor (beta chain) was obtained from a study of blood T cells in healthy people across ages. The germline V gene encodes CDR1 DFQATT and CDR2 SNEGSKA (reference sequence). This CDR3 is built from 14 residues. With 3 bases clipped from V and 3 bases from J, the junction kept 4 bases outside the gene matches. Using a J-beta primer mix together with a sample-barcoded 5' primer, a second PCR was run for roughly 7 to 11 cycles. TCRdb independently ran MiXCR on the 5' RACE reads; one entry per CDR3 protein. The sample shows 710,000 or so distinct CDR3 sequences, about 30% of them seen only once. Broader study findings: Per-million-T-cell TCR beta diversity fell roughly linearly with age. Investigators treated diversity estimates from one million T cells as underestimates.

This clonotype was seen ten or more times. Its antigen is as yet unknown. This sequence originates from a woman older than 75 in good health. The sample taken for sequencing was blood. The V call is TRBV20-1, the J call TRBJ1-4; 7 bases are shared with TRBD1. The CDR3 DNA follows: TGCAGTGCTAGGACAGGGTACGCTAATGAAAAACTGTTTTTT. It translates to CSARTGYANEKLFF.